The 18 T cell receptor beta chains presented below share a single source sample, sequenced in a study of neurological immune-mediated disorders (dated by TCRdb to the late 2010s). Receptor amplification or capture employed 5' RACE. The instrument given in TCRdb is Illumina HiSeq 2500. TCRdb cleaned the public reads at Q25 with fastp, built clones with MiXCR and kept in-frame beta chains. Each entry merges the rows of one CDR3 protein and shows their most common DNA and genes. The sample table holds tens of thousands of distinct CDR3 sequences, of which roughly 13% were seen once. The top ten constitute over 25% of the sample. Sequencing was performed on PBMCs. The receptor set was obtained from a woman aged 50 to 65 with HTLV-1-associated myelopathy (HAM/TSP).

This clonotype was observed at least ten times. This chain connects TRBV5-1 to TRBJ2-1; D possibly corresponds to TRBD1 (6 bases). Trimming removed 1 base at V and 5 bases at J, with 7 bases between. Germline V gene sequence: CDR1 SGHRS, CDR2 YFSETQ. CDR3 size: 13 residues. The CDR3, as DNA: TGCGCCAGCAGCTTGAACAGGGACAATGAGCAGTTCTTC. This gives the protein CASSLNRDNEQFF.

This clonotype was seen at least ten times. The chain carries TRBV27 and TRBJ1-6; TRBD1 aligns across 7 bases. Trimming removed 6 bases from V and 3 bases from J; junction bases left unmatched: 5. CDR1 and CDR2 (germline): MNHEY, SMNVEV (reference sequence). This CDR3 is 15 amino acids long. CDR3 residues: CASRGRQGYNSPLHF. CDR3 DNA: TGTGCCAGCAGGGGGAGACAGGGCTATAATTCACCCCTCCACTTT.

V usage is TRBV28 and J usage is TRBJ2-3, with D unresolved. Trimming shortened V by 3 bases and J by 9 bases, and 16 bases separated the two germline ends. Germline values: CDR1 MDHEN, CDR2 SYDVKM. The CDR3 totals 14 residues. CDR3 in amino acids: CASSLKVSGGTQYF. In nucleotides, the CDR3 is TGTGCCAGCAGTTTGAAGGTATCAGGTGGAACGCAGTATTTT.

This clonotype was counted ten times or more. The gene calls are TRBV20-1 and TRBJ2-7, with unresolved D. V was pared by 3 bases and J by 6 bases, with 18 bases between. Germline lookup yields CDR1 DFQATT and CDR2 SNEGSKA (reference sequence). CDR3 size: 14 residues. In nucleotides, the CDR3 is TGCAGTGCTAGCTGGGCCCCGAACACTGGCGAGCAGTACGTC. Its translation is CSASWAPNTGEQYV.

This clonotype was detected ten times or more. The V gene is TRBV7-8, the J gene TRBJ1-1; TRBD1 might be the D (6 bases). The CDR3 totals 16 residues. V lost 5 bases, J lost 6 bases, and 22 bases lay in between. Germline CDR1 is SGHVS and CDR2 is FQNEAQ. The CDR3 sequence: CASSKSPPDRGSEAFF. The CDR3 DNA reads TGTGCCAGCAGCAAATCTCCCCCGGACAGAGGTTCTGAAGCTTTCTTT.

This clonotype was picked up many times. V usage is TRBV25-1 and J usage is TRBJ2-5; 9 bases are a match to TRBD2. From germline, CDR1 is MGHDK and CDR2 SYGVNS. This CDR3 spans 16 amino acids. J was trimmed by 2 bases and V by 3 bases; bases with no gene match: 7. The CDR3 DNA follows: TGTGCCAGCAGTGATTTAAGCGGGGGGCCACAAGAGACCCAGTACTTC. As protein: CASSDLSGGPQETQYF.

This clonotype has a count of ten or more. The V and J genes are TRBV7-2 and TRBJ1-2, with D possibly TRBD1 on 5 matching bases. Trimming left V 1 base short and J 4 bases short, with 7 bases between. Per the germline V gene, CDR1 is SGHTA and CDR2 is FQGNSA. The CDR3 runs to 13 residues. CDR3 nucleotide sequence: TGTGCCAGCAGCTTAGAGGGGATCTATGGCTACACCTTC. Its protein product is CASSLEGIYGYTF.

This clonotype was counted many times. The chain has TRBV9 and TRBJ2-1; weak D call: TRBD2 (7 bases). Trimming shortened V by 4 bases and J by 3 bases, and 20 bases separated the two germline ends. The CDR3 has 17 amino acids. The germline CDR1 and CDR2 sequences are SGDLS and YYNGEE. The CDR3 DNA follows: TGTGCCAGCAGCCCTGAAAGGGGGAGGGCGGACTACAATGAGCAGTTCTTC. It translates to CASSPERGRADYNEQFF.

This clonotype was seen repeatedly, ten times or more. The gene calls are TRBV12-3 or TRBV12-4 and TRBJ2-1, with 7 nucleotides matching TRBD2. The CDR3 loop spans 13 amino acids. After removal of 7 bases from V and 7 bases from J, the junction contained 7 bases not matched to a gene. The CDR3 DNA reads TGTGCCAGCACCACCGGGACTATGAATGAGCAGTTCTTC. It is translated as CASTTGTMNEQFF.

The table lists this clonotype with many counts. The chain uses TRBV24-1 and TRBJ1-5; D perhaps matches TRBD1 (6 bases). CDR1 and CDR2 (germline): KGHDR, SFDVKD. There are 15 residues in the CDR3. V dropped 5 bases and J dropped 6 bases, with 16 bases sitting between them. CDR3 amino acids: CATSAGGSGSQPQHF. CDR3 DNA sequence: TGTGCCACCAGTGCGGGGGGCAGTGGTTCTCAGCCCCAGCATTTT.

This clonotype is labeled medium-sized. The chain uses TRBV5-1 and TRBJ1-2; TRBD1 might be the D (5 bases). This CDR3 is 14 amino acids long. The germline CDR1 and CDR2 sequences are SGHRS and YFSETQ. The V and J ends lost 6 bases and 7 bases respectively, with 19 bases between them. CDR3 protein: CASTRRDHRSGYTF. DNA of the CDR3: TGCGCCAGCACCCGACGGGACCACCGGAGTGGCTACACCTTC.

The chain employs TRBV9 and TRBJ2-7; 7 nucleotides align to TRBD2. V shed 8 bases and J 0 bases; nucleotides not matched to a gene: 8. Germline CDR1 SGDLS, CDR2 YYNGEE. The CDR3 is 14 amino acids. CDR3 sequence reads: CASSLAGSSYEQYF. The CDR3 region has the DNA TGTGCCAGTAGCTTAGCGGGTTCCTCCTACGAGCAGTACTTC.

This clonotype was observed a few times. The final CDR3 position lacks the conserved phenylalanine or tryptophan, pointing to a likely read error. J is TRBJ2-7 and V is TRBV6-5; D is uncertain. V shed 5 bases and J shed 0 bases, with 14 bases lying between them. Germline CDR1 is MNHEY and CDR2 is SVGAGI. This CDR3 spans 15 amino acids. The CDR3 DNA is TGTGCCAGCAGTCCCACGGCGCAGAGCTCCTACGAGCAGTACTAC. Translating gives CASSPTAQSSYEQYY.

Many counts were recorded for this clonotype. Here the CDR3 reads CASSLSERGLGREKLFF. The CDR3, as DNA: TGCGCCAGCAGCTTGTCTGAAAGGGGGCTGGGGAGAGAAAAACTGTTTTTT. The V call is TRBV5-1, the J call TRBJ1-4; 7 nucleotides line up with TRBD1. Germline lookup yields CDR1 SGHRS and CDR2 YFSETQ. The J segment lost 8 bases and the V segment lost 1 base, leaving 14 bases of the junction unmatched. CDR3 length: 17 amino acids.

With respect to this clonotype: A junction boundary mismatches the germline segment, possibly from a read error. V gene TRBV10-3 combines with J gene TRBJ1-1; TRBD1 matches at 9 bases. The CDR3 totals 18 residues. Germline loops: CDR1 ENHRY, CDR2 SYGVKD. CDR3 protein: CAIRDIGQGISVNNEAFF. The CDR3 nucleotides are TGTGCCATCAGGGACATAGGACAGGGGATTTCTGTGAACAATGAAGCTTTCTTT.

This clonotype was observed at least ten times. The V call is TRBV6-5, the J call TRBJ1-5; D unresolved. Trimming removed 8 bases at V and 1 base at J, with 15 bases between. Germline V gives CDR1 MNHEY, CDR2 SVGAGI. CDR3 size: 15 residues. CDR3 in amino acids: CASSLTGNSNQPQHF. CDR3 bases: TGTGCCAGCTCCTTAACGGGGAACAGCAATCAGCCCCAGCATTTT.

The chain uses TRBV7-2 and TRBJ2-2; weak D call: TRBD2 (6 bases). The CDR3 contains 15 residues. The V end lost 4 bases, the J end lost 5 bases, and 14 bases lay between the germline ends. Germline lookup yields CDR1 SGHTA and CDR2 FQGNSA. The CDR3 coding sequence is TGTGCCAGCAGCTGGGGGACTGGCGGAACCGGGGAGCTGTTTTTT. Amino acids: CASSWGTGGTGELFF.

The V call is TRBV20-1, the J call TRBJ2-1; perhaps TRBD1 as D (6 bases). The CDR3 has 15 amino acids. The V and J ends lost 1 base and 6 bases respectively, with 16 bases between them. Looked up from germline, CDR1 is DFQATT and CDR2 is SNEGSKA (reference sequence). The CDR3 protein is CSARGDTGITNEQFF. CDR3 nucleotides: TGCAGTGCTAGAGGGGACACGGGGATAACCAATGAGCAGTTCTTC.